This section outlines one T cell receptor (beta chain) sequence together with its context. What it recognizes is unknown. CDR3 length equals 16 residues. V lost 1 base and J 6 bases, leaving 16 bases between the germline ends. The V gene's germline CDR1 is SGHVS and CDR2 FQNEAQ. The sample is drawn from a study of CD8+CD57+ T cells in acquired aplastic anemia. Study-wide background: Sorting CD4+ and CD8+ cells gave DNA averaging roughly 3.5 ug. General study findings and limits: Between patients and controls, CD8+ Simpson's diversity did not vary significantly. Researchers report that around 31 CD8+ CDR3 sequences appeared in both patients and controls.

CDR3 and TCR beta VDJ profiling relied on genomic DNA as the template. TCRdb processed the reads anew with MiXCR; each CDR3 protein has one entry. Seen here are about 110,000 distinct CDR3 sequences, under 60% observed once, and the top ten hold around a third. The J gene is TRBJ2-1, the V gene TRBV7-8; unclear D gene. The specimen sequenced was sorted CD4+, CD8+, or CD8+CD57+ T cells (not recorded which) from PBMCs. The origin of this receptor is a human donor in good health, serving as a control. CDR3 sequence reads: CASSLDGQASGNEQFF. CDR3 sequence (DNA): TGTGCCAGCAGCTTAGATGGCCAAGCCAGTGGCAATGAGCAGTTCTTC.